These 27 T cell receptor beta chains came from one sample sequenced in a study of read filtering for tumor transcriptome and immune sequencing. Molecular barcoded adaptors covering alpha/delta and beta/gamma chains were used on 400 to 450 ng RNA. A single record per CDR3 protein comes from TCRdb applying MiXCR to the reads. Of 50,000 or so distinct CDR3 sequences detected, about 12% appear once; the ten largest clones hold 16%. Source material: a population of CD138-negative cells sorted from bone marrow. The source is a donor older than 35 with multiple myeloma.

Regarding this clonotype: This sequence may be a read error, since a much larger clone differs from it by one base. CDR3 DNA sequence: TGCACCAGCAGCGACCACACCGGGACACTCAACTACGAGCAGTACTTC. Its protein is CTSSDHTGTLNYEQYF. V is TRBV5-1 and J is TRBJ2-7; D is possibly TRBD1 (6 bases). Germline lookup yields CDR1 SGHRS and CDR2 YFSETQ. The CDR3 loop spans 16 amino acids.

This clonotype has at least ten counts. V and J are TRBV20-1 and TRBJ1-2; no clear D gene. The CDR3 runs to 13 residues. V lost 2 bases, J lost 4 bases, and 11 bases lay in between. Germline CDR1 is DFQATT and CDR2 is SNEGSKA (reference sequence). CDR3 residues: CSARPNARYGYTF. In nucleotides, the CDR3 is TGCAGTGCTAGACCCAACGCGCGCTATGGCTACACCTTC.

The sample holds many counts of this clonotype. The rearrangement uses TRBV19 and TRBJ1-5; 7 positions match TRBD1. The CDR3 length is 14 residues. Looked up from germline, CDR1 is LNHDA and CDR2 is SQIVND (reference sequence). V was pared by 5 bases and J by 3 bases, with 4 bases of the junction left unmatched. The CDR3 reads CASSGGTVNQPQHF. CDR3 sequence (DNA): TGTGCCAGTAGTGGCGGGACAGTCAATCAGCCCCAGCATTTT.

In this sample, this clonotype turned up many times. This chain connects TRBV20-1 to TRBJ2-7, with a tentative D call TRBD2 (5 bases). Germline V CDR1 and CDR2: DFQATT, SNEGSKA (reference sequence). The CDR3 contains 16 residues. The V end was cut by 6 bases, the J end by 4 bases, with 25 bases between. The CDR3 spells CSAWKTGSSHLYEQYF. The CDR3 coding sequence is TGCAGTGCCTGGAAAACGGGGAGCTCACATCTTTACGAGCAGTACTTC.

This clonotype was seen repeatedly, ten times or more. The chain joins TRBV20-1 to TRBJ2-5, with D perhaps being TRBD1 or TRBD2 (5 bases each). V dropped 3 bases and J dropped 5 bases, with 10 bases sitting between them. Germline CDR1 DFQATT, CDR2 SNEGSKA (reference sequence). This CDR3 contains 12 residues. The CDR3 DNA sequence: TGCAGTGCTAGCGGGGCTGAGGAGACCCAGTACTTC. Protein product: CSASGAEETQYF.

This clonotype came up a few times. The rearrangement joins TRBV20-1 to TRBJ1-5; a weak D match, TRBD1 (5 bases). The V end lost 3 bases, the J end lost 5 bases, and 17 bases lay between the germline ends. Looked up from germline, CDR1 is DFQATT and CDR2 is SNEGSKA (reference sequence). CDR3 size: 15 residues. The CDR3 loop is CSASWGGRGDQPQHF. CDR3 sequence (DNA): TGCAGTGCTAGTTGGGGAGGGAGGGGCGATCAGCCCCAGCATTTT.

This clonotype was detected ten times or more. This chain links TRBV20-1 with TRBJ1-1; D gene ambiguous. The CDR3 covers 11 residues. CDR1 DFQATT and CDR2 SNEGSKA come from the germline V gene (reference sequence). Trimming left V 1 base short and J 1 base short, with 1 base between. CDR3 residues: CSARGNTEAFF. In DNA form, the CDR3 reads TGCAGTGCTAGAGGGAACACTGAAGCTTTCTTT.

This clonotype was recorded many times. CDR3 sequence: CASSLAPDEGRSEKLFF. The CDR3 DNA is TGTGCCAGCAGCTTAGCCCCCGACGAGGGGCGGTCTGAAAAACTGTTTTTT. J is TRBJ1-4 and V is TRBV7-8, with D possibly TRBD1 on 5 matching bases. The V end lost 0 bases, the J end lost 7 bases, and 18 bases lay between the germline ends. The germline V gene encodes CDR1 SGHVS and CDR2 FQNEAQ. This CDR3 has 17 residues.

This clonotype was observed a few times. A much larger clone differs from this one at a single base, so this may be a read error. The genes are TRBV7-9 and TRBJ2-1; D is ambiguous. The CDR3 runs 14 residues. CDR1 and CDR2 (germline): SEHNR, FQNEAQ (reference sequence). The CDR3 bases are TGTGCCAGCAGCTTAGTTGTGGCGTACAATGAGCGGTTCTTC. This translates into CASSLVVAYNERFF.

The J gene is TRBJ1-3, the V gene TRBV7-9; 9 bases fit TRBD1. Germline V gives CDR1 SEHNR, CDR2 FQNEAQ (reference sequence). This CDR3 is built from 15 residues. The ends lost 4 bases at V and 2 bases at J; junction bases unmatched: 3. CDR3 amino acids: CASSSTGGPGNTIYF. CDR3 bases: TGTGCCAGCAGCTCCACAGGGGGCCCTGGAAACACCATATATTTT.

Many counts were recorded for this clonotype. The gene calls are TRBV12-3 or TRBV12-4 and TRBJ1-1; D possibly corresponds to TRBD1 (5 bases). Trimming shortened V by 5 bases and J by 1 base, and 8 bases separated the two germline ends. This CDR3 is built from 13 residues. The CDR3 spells CASSPTGNTEAFF. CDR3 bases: TGTGCCAGCAGTCCTACAGGGAACACTGAAGCTTTCTTT.

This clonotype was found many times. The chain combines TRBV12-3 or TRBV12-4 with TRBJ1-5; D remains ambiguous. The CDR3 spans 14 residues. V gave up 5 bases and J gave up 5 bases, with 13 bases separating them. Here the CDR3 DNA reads TGTGCCAGCAGTCCCCGTGGCTGGTATCAGCCCCAGCATTTT. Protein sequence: CASSPRGWYQPQHF.

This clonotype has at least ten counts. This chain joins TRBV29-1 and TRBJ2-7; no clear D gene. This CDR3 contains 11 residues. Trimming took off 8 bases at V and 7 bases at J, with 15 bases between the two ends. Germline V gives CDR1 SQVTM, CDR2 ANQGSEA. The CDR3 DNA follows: TGCAGCTTTTCCCTACGAGATGAGCAGTACTTC. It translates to CSFSLRDEQYF.

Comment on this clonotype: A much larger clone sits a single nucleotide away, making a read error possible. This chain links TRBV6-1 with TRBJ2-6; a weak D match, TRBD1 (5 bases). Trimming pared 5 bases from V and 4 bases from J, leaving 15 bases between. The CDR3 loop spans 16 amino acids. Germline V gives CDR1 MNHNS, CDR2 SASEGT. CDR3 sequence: CASSYPAGLGANVLTF. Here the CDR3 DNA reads TGTGCCAGCAGTTACCCGGCAGGGTTAGGGGCCAACGTCCTGACTTTC.

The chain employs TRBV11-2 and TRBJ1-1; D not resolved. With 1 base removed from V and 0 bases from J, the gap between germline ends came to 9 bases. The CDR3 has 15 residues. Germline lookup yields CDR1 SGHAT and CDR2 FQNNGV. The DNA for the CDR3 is TGTGCCAGCAGCTTAGGATACACGGTGAACACTGAAGCTTTCTTT. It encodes CASSLGYTVNTEAFF.

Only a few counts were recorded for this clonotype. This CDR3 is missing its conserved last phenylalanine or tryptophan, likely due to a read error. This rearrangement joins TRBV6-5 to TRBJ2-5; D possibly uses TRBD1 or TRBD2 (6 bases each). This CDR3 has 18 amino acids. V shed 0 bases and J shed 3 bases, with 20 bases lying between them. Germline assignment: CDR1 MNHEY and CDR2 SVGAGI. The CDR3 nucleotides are TGTGCCAGCAGTTACTCGCCAGAATCGACAGGACTAAAAGAGACCCAGTACCTC. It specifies CASSYSPESTGLKETQYL.

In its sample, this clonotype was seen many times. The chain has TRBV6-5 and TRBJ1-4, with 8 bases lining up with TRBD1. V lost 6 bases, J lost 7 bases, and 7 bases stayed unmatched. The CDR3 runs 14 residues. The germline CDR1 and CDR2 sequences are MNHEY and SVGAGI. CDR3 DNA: TGTGCCAGCAGATCACCGGGACAGGCTGAAAAACTGTTTTTT. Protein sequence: CASRSPGQAEKLFF.

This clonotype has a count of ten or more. The CDR3 region has the DNA TGTGCCAGCAGTACTCCCCGCACAGATACGCAGTATTTT. Encoded protein: CASSTPRTDTQYF. The chain has TRBV2 and TRBJ2-3; D gene unclear. CDR3 length: 13 residues. The germline V and J ends were trimmed by 5 bases and 1 base, with 7 bases remaining between them. Germline lookup yields CDR1 SNHLY and CDR2 FYNNEI.

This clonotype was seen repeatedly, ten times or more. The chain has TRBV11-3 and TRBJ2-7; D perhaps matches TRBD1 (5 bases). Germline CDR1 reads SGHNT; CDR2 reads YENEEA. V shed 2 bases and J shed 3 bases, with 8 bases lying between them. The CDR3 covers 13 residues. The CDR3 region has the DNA TGTGCCAGCAGCTTAAGGCAGGGCTACGAGCAGTACTTC. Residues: CASSLRQGYEQYF.

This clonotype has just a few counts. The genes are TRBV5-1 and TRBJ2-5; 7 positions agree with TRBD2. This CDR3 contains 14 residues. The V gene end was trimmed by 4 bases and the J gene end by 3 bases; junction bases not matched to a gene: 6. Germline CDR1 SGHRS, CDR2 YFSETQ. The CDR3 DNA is TGCGCCAGCAGCGCTTCCGGGACTAAAGAGACCCAGTACTTC. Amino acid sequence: CASSASGTKETQYF.

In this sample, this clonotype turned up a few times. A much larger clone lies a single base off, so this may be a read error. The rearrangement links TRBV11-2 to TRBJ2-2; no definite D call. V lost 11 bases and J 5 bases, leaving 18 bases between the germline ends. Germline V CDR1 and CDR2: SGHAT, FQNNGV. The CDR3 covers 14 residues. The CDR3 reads CAGASLPKTGELFF. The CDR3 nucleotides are TGTGCCGGCGCCTCCCTACCCAAAACCGGGGAGCTGTTTTTT.

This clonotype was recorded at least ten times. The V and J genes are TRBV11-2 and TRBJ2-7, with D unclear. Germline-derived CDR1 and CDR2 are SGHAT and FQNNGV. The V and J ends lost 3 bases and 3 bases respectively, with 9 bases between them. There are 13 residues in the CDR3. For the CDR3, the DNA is TGTGCCAGCAGCTTTAGCCGTCACTACGAGCAGTACTTC. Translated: CASSFSRHYEQYF. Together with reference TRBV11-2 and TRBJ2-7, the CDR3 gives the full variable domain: EAGVAQSPRYKIIEKRQSVAFWCNPISGHATLYWYQQILGQGPKLLIQFQNNGVVDDSQLPKDRFSAERLKGVDSTLKIQPAKLEDSAVYLCASSFSRHYEQYFGPGTRLTVT.

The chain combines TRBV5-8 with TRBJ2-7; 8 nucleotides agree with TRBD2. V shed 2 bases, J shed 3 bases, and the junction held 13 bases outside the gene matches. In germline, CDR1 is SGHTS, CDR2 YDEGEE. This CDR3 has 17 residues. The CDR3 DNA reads TGTGCCAGCAGCTTAGATCGGGGGGGGACGGTTGACTACGAGCAGTACTTC. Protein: CASSLDRGGTVDYEQYF.

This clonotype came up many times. For the CDR3, the DNA is TGCAGTGCTACATTGATAGCCAAAAACATTCAGTACTTC. This encodes CSATLIAKNIQYF. The rearrangement joins TRBV20-1 to TRBJ2-4, with unresolved D. Per germline, CDR1 DFQATT and CDR2 SNEGSKA (reference sequence). Between the trimmed V and J ends, which lost 4 bases and 0 bases, there was a span of 7 bases. The CDR3 has 13 amino acids.

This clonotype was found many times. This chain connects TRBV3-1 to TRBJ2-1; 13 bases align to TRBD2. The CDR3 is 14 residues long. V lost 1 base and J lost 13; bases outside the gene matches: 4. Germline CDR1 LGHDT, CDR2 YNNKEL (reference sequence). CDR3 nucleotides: TGTGCCAGCAGCCAAGGACTAGCGGGGGGTAACCAGTTCTTC. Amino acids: CASSQGLAGGNQFF.

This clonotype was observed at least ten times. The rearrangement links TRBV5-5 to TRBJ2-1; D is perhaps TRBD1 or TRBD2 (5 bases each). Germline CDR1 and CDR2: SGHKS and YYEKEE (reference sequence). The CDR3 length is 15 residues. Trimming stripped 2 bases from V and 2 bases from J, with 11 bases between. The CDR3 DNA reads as TGTGCCAGCAGCTTCGTCAGGGAGACCTACAATGAGCAGTTCTTC. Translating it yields CASSFVRETYNEQFF.

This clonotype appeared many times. This CDR3 reads CASSPQGANQPQHF. As DNA, the CDR3 is TGTGCCAGCAGCCCACAGGGGGCCAATCAGCCCCAGCATTTT. The chain combines TRBV7-9 with TRBJ1-5; 9 bases are shared with TRBD1. In germline, CDR1 is SEHNR, CDR2 FQNEAQ (reference sequence). The CDR3 loop spans 14 amino acids. Unmatched junction bases numbered 2, after V lost 5 bases and J lost 3 bases.